Judged by abundance, the clone carrying this T cell receptor (beta chain) is medium-sized. TCRdb analysed the reads with MiXCR anew, one entry per CDR3 protein. This repertoire shows about 8,000 distinct CDR3 sequences, around 18% found once; its top ten account for roughly 4%. The sample belongs to a study of liver allograft versus peripheral blood T cells. About the research overall: Comparisons were made between T cell receptor repertoires found in transplanted livers and those circulating in recipients' peripheral blood.

Germline CDR1 reads ENHRY; CDR2 reads SYGVKD. V shed 2 bases, J shed 7 bases, and the junction held 12 bases outside the gene matches. The CDR3 length is 17 residues. The sequence derives from a human patient who had a liver transplant. A share of the T cells may be of graft donor origin. The rearrangement joins TRBV10-3 to TRBJ2-1, with 9 bases aligning to TRBD2. As DNA, the CDR3 is TGTGCCATCAGTGAGGGAGCAGGAGCGGGAGGAAAGAATGAGCAGTTCTTC. It encodes CAISEGAGAGGKNEQFF.